This TCR beta chain comes out of a study of CD8 T cells in Susac syndrome. Reverse transcription used about 0.45 to 1 ug RNA and random hexamers. TCRdb fed the immunoSEQ multiplex PCR reads into MiXCR, producing one record per CDR3 protein. The sample has more than 100,000 distinct CDR3 sequences, over 90% seen once. The CDR3 sequence is 18 residues long. Germline-derived CDR1 and CDR2 are SGHVS and FNYEAQ. With V trimmed by 3 bases and J by 0 bases, 7 bases remained unmatched. This receptor was obtained from a human donor in good health. The gene calls are TRBV7-6 and TRBJ2-6; 8 bases align to TRBD1. Sequenced input: CD4+ T cells from PBMCs. Here the CDR3 DNA reads TGTGCCAGCAGCTTGAGGGACAGGCCTTCCTCTGGGGCCAACGTCCTGACTTTC. Translating gives CASSLRDRPSSGANVLTF.